This passage covers 26 T cell receptor beta chains from one sample sequenced in a study of cytomegalovirus exposure and HLA in healthy donors. The repertoire was sequenced with immunoSEQ multiplex PCR; TCRdb's copy has only in-frame clones and lacks some. The sample shows approximately 59,000 clones, 92% of them seen only once. Source material: PBMCs. The receptors come from a man aged 18 to 29 in good health and CMV-seropositive.

The chain is built from TRBV27 and TRBJ2-7, with no clear D. CDR1 is MNHEY and CDR2 is SMNVEV in the germline V gene (reference sequence). The CDR3 runs 13 residues. Between the trimmed V and J ends, which lost 2 bases and 0 bases, there was a span of 5 bases. CDR3 sequence (DNA): TGTGCCAGCAGTTTAACAGTCTCCTACGAGCAGTACTTC. It yields the protein CASSLTVSYEQYF.

This chain connects TRBV7-8 to TRBJ1-5; 10 positions match TRBD1. Germline V gene data show CDR1 as SGHVS and CDR2 as FQNEAQ. V lost 5 bases and J lost 3; bases outside the gene matches: 7. The length of the CDR3 is 16 residues. The CDR3, as DNA: TGTGCCAGCAGCCAAACCGGGACAGGGGACAATCAGCCCCAGCATTTT. Its protein is CASSQTGTGDNQPQHF.

This chain joins TRBV5-1 and TRBJ2-2; D gene ambiguous. Germline CDR1 is SGHRS and CDR2 is YFSETQ. V was shortened by 2 bases and J by 6 bases, with 8 bases between the two germline ends. The CDR3 runs 13 residues. The CDR3 nucleotides read TGCGCCAGCAGCTTTTCCTTTGCCGGGGAGCTGTTTTTT. This sequence encodes CASSFSFAGELFF.

The gene calls are TRBV7-9 and TRBJ2-3; TRBD2 agrees at 9 bases. CDR1 and CDR2 from the germline V gene are SEHNR and FQNEAQ (reference sequence). This CDR3 has 17 residues. V shed 2 bases and J 3 bases; nucleotides not matched to a gene: 9. The CDR3 sequence is CASSLQASGIGTDTQYF. CDR3 nucleotide sequence: TGTGCCAGCAGCTTACAGGCTAGCGGGATCGGGACAGATACGCAGTATTTT.

The chain employs TRBV9 and TRBJ2-1; perhaps TRBD2 as D (6 bases). The ends were cut back, 0 bases at V and 6 bases at J, with 16 bases in the middle. The germline V gene encodes CDR1 SGDLS and CDR2 YYNGEE. This CDR3 contains 16 residues. The CDR3 loop is CASSVARGLPPNEQFF. In DNA, the CDR3 is TGTGCCAGCAGCGTAGCGCGGGGTTTACCTCCCAATGAGCAGTTCTTC.

The V gene is TRBV28, the J gene TRBJ2-6; unclear D gene. The CDR3 extends over 15 amino acids. In germline, CDR1 is MDHEN, CDR2 SYDVKM. V was clipped by 5 bases and J by 4 bases, with 12 bases between them. Here the CDR3 reads CASSPYELGANVLTF. The CDR3, as DNA: TGTGCCAGCAGTCCCTATGAGTTGGGGGCCAACGTCCTGACTTTC.

This clone was detected only once. The chain links TRBV6-4 to TRBJ2-5; TRBD2 matches at 11 bases. CDR3 length: 16 amino acids. The trim removed 5 bases at V and 4 bases at J, leaving 9 bases unmatched. CDR1 is MRHNA and CDR2 is SNTAGT in the germline V gene. The CDR3 DNA is TGTGCCAGCAGTTTACTAGCGGGAGAAGGACGAGAGACCCAGTACTTC. It translates to CASSLLAGEGRETQYF.

V gene TRBV27 combines with J gene TRBJ2-1; D is perhaps TRBD2 (6 bases). V was cut by 4 bases and J by 4 bases, with 8 bases left in between. The CDR3 sequence is 13 residues long. Germline V lookup: CDR1 MNHEY, CDR2 SMNVEV (reference sequence). Here the CDR3 reads CASSSSAYNEQFF. CDR3 DNA: TGTGCCAGCAGTTCTAGCGCGTACAATGAGCAGTTCTTC.

This chain links TRBV7-3 with TRBJ2-5; possibly TRBD2 for D (7 bases). Trimming shortened V by 5 bases and J by 10 bases, and 26 bases separated the two germline ends. CDR3 length: 16 residues. Looked up from germline, CDR1 is SGHTA and CDR2 is FQGTGA. The chain's CDR3 is CASSPRGGTGLGGQYF. The CDR3 coding sequence is TGTGCCAGCAGCCCGAGGGGGGGGACGGGACTCGGGGGCCAGTACTTC.

This sequence joins TRBV19 and TRBJ2-6; TRBD2 is a possible D gene (5 bases). V dropped 5 bases and J dropped 5 bases, with 22 bases sitting between them. From germline, CDR1 is LNHDA and CDR2 SQIVND (reference sequence). This CDR3 contains 18 residues. The CDR3 sequence: CASSRWETSQSRANVLTF. CDR3 nucleotide sequence: TGTGCCAGTAGTCGATGGGAGACATCACAAAGTCGGGCCAACGTCCTGACTTTC.

The genes are TRBV6-1 and TRBJ2-2; 10 positions agree with TRBD1. The CDR3 spans 14 residues. Germline CDR1 reads MNHNS; CDR2 reads SASEGT. Germline trimming cut 6 bases from V and 7 bases from J; bases unmatched to any gene: 5. The CDR3 coding sequence is TGTGCCAGCAGCTTGGACAGGGGGGACGGGGAGCTGTTTTTT. Amino acid sequence: CASSLDRGDGELFF.

The chain combines TRBV18 with TRBJ1-2; 7 bases match TRBD1. This CDR3 contains 14 residues. The V gene's germline CDR1 is KGHSH and CDR2 LQKENI. The J segment lost 8 bases and the V segment lost 0 bases, leaving 6 bases of the junction unmatched. CDR3 amino acids: CASSPPGQRAGYTF. Here the CDR3 DNA reads TGTGCCAGCTCACCACCGGGACAGAGGGCGGGCTACACCTTC.

The rearrangement uses TRBV6-6 and TRBJ2-7; a weak D match, TRBD1 (5 bases). Trimming removed 5 bases from V and 4 bases from J, with 15 bases in between. CDR3 length equals 14 residues. In germline, CDR1 is MNHNY, CDR2 SVGAGI (reference sequence). Here the CDR3 reads CASSPTVFGYEQYF. CDR3 nucleotides: TGTGCCAGCAGTCCGACAGTTTTCGGTTACGAGCAGTACTTC.

The V call is TRBV5-1, the J call TRBJ1-1; D ambiguous. The germline gives CDR1 SGHRS, CDR2 YFSETQ. The CDR3 is made up of 14 amino acids. V shed 1 base and J shed 1 base, with 8 bases lying between them. This CDR3 is CASSLTGRNTEAFF. The CDR3, as DNA: TGCGCCAGCAGCTTGACGGGAAGGAACACTGAAGCTTTCTTT.

V gene TRBV11-3 combines with J gene TRBJ2-3; 7 bases are a match to TRBD2. CDR1 is SGHNT, CDR2 YENEEA, per germline. The CDR3 runs 14 residues. Unmatched junction bases numbered 4, after V lost 3 bases and J lost 4 bases. The CDR3 loop is CASSFYGGADTQYF. CDR3 coding DNA: TGTGCCAGCAGCTTTTATGGGGGGGCAGATACGCAGTATTTT.

Here the CDR3 reads CASSETGYGNTIYF. The CDR3 bases are TGTGCCAGCAGCGAGACAGGGTACGGCAACACCATATATTTT. This chain connects TRBV6-5 to TRBJ1-3; TRBD1 matches 7 bases. Germline V gives CDR1 MNHEY, CDR2 SVGAGI. Trimming at V came to 6 bases and at J to 7 bases, leaving 9 bases not matched to a gene. This CDR3 region has 14 residues.

The chain employs TRBV7-6 and TRBJ2-7, with TRBD1 identical over 8 bases. Unmatched junction bases numbered 2, after V lost 5 bases and J lost 5 bases. CDR3 size: 12 residues. The germline V gene encodes CDR1 SGHVS and CDR2 FNYEAQ. This chain's CDR3 is CASSQDRDEQYF. CDR3 nucleotides: TGTGCCAGCAGCCAGGACAGGGACGAGCAGTACTTC.

The chain carries TRBV2 and TRBJ2-3; D might be TRBD1 (6 bases). The germline CDR1 and CDR2 sequences are SNHLY and FYNNEI. Trimming took off 2 bases at V and 3 bases at J, with 12 bases between the two ends. The CDR3 totals 15 residues. CDR3: CASSENGQGTDTQYF. CDR3 coding DNA: TGTGCCAGCAGTGAAAACGGGCAGGGGACAGATACGCAGTATTTT.

V usage is TRBV30 and J usage is TRBJ2-5; the match to TRBD2 covers 16 bases. The V gene's germline CDR1 is GTSNPN and CDR2 SVGIG (reference sequence). The junction had 1 base not matched to a gene; V was cut back by 6 bases and J by 9 bases. The CDR3 loop spans 12 amino acids. CDR3 amino acids: CACGTSGGAQYF. CDR3 in DNA: TGTGCCTGCGGGACTAGCGGGGGGGCCCAGTACTTC.

V is TRBV30 and J is TRBJ1-5, with TRBD1 matching over 8 bases. CDR3 length: 14 residues. V trimming: 1 base; J trimming: 5 bases; junction bases outside the gene matches: 4. Germline V gene data show CDR1 as GTSNPN and CDR2 as SVGIG (reference sequence). The CDR3 DNA sequence: TGTGCCTGGAGTGCGACAGGGGTCTATCAGCCCCAGCATTTT. Translation gives CAWSATGVYQPQHF.

The J gene is TRBJ1-1, the V gene TRBV29-1; 10 bases are shared with TRBD1. V shed 6 bases, J shed 2 bases, and the junction held 3 bases outside the gene matches. CDR3 length: 13 residues. CDR1 and CDR2 (germline): SQVTM, ANQGSEA. CDR3 region: CSVETGGNTEAFF. The CDR3 nucleotides are TGCAGCGTAGAGACAGGGGGCAACACTGAAGCTTTCTTT.

The chain couples TRBV27 to TRBJ2-1; TRBD2 agrees at 9 bases. From germline, CDR1 is MNHEY and CDR2 SMNVEV (reference sequence). This CDR3 is built from 15 residues. V lost 8 bases to trimming and J lost 5 bases; unmatched junction nucleotides: 10. The CDR3 DNA sequence: TGTGCCAGCCGGACTCGCGGGAGGGGCCACAATGAGCAGTTCTTC. It encodes CASRTRGRGHNEQFF.

V usage is TRBV7-9 and J usage is TRBJ2-7; 7 nucleotides align to TRBD1. J gave up 3 bases and V 5 bases, and 10 bases lay outside the gene matches. The length of the CDR3 is 15 residues. Germline V gene lookup returns CDR1 SEHNR and CDR2 FQNEAQ (reference sequence). CDR3 sequence (DNA): TGTGCCAGCAGCAAAATAGGGGGCCATCGCTACGAGCAGTACTTC. Encoded protein: CASSKIGGHRYEQYF.

This chain links TRBV9 with TRBJ2-1; 8 bases fit TRBD2. There are 15 residues in the CDR3. CDR1 is SGDLS, CDR2 YYNGEE, per germline. J was trimmed by 2 bases and V by 3 bases; bases with no gene match: 4. The chain's CDR3 is CASSAGRAAYNEQFF. The CDR3, as DNA: TGTGCCAGCAGCGCCGGGAGGGCCGCCTACAATGAGCAGTTCTTC.

The genes are TRBV5-1 and TRBJ2-2; no clear D gene. V lost 0 bases and J lost 6, with 9 bases in between. CDR1 is SGHRS and CDR2 is YFSETQ in the germline V gene. The CDR3 length is 14 residues. The CDR3 region is CASSLELHAGELFF. The CDR3 bases are TGCGCCAGCAGCTTGGAGCTCCACGCCGGGGAGCTGTTTTTT.

A single count supports this clone. J is TRBJ2-2 and V is TRBV11-3; TRBD2 might be the D (5 bases). CDR1 and CDR2 from the germline V gene are SGHNT and YENEEA. V was cut by 5 bases and J by 6 bases, with 13 bases left in between. CDR3 size: 14 residues. CDR3 DNA sequence: TGTGCCAGCAGCGAGGTTGGGAGCCCCGGGGAGCTGTTTTTT. This sequence encodes CASSEVGSPGELFF.